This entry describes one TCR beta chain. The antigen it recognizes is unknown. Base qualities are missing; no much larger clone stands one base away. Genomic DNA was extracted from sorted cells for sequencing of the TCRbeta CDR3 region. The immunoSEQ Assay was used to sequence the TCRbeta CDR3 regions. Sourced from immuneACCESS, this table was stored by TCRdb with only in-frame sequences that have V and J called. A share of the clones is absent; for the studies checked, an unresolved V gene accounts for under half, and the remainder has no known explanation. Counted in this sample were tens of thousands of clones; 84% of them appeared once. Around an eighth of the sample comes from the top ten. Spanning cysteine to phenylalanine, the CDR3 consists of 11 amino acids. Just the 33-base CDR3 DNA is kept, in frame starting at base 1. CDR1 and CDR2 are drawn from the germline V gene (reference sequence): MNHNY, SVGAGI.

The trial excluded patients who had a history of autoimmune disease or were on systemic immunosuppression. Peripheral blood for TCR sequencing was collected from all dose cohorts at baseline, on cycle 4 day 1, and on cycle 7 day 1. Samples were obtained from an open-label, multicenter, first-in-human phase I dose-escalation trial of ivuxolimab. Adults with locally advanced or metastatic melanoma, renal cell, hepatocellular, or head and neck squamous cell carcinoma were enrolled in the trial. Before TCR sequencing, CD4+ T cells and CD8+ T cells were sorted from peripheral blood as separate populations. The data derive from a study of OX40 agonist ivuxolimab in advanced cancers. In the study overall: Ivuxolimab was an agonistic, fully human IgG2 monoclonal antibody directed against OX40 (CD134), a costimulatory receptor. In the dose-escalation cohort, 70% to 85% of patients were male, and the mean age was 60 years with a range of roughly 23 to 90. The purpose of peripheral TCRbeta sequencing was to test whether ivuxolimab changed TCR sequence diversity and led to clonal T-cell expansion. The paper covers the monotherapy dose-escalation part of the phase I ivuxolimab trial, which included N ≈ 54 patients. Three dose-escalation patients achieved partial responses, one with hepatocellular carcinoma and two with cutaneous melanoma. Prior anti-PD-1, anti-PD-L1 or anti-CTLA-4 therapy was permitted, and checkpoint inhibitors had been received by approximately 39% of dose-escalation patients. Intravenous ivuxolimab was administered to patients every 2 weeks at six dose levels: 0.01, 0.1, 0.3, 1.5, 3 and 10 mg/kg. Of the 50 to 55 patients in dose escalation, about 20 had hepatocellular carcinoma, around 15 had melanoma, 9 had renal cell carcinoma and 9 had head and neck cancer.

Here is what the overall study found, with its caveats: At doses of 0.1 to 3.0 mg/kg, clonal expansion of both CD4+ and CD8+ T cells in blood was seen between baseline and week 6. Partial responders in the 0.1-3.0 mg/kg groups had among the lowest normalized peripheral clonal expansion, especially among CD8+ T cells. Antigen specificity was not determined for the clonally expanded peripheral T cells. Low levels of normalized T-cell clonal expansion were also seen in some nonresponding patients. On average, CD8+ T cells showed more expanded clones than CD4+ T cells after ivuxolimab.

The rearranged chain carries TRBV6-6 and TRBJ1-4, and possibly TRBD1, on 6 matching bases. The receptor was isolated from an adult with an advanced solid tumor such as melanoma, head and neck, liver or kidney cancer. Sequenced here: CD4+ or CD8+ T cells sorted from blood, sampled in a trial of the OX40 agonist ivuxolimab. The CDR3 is CVSGANEKLFF. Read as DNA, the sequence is TGTGTCTCGGGGGCAAATGAAAAACTGTTTTTT.